Below are 18 T cell receptor beta chains sequenced from a single sample in a study of cytomegalovirus exposure and HLA in healthy donors. Vbeta (60) and Jbeta (13) primers were used in the PCR. The table came from immunoSEQ multiplex PCR; TCRdb's copy has only in-frame clones and leaves some out. The sample lists 100,000 or so clones; 85% were seen once. The sample comprised PBMCs. The receptors come from a man between 25 and 39 years old in good health and CMV-seronegative.

V and J are TRBV28 and TRBJ1-4; no firm D call. Germline loops: CDR1 MDHEN, CDR2 SYDVKM. CDR3 length: 14 amino acids. Between the trimmed V and J ends, which lost 7 bases and 6 bases, there was a span of 15 bases. The CDR3 protein is CASTPWRVHEKLFF. Here the CDR3 DNA reads TGTGCCAGCACCCCTTGGAGGGTTCATGAAAAACTGTTTTTT.

The chain couples TRBV18 to TRBJ2-1, with D uncertain. There are 12 residues in the CDR3. Germline CDR1 KGHSH, CDR2 LQKENI. V gave up 6 bases and J gave up 7 bases, with 10 bases separating them. CDR3 sequence: CASSPDSNEQFF. The CDR3 DNA reads as TGTGCCAGCTCCCCCGATAGTAATGAGCAGTTCTTC. Complete variable domain (other parts from reference TRBV18 and TRBJ2-1): NAGVMQNPRHLVRRRGQEARLRCSPMKGHSHVYWYRQLPEEGLKFMVYLQKENIIDESGMPKERFSAEFPKEGPSILRIQQVVRGDSAAYFCASSPDSNEQFFGPGTRLTVL.

The chain is built from TRBV13 and TRBJ1-4; D call uncertain. This CDR3 has 14 amino acids. CDR1 is PRHDT, CDR2 FYEKMQ, per germline (reference sequence). The V end was cut by 3 bases, the J end by 8 bases, with 13 bases between. This CDR3 is CASSFTGEREKLFF. The CDR3 DNA reads as TGTGCCAGCAGCTTCACGGGAGAGAGGGAAAAACTGTTTTTT.

Only one count was recorded for this clone. The J gene is TRBJ2-7, the V gene TRBV9, with 9 bases aligning to TRBD2. V shed 2 bases and J 6 bases; nucleotides not matched to a gene: 6. Germline assignment: CDR1 SGDLS and CDR2 YYNGEE. The CDR3 consists of 14 residues. For the CDR3, the DNA is TGTGCCAGCAGCGTTCTAGCGGGGTCCCGCGAGCAGTACTTC. Amino acids: CASSVLAGSREQYF. Full variable domain (remainder filled in from reference TRBV9 and TRBJ2-7): DSGVTQTPKHLITATGQRVTLRCSPRSGDLSVYWYQQSLDQGLQFLIQYYNGEERAKGNILERFSAQQFPDLHSELNLSSLELGDSALYFCASSVLAGSREQYFGPGTRLTVT.

The V and J genes are TRBV7-9 and TRBJ2-7, with no clear D. Germline V gene sequence: CDR1 SEHNR, CDR2 FQNEAQ (reference sequence). CDR3 size: 12 residues. Deletions cut 1 base from V and 6 bases from J, with 7 bases between. The CDR3 protein is CASSLVSIEQYF. The CDR3 DNA sequence: TGTGCCAGCAGCTTAGTTAGCATCGAGCAGTACTTC.

This clone was picked up one time. The gene calls are TRBV20-1 and TRBJ1-2; D is unresolved. The CDR3 contains 11 residues. CDR1 is DFQATT and CDR2 is SNEGSKA in the germline V gene (reference sequence). The germline V and J ends were trimmed by 3 bases and 6 bases, with 8 bases remaining between them. The CDR3, as DNA: TGCAGTGCTAGGCCAGGCCATGGCTACACCTTC. Its protein product is CSARPGHGYTF.

The chain employs TRBV19 and TRBJ1-6, with D tentatively TRBD1 (6 bases). The CDR3 length is 13 residues. The V gene lost 7 bases and the J gene lost 8 bases, with 12 bases spanning the gap. CDR1 and CDR2 from the germline V gene are LNHDA and SQIVND (reference sequence). The CDR3 DNA follows: TGTGCCAGTACCGTGACAGGAGATTCACCCCTCCACTTT. This sequence encodes CASTVTGDSPLHF.

V gene TRBV7-2 combines with J gene TRBJ2-5; 9 positions match TRBD2. V dropped 1 base and J dropped 5; count of bases not matched to a gene: 8. The CDR3 is 16 amino acids. The V gene's germline CDR1 is SGHTA and CDR2 FQGNSA. CDR3 in DNA: TGTGCCAGCAGCTTAGTCGGCGGGGGGGACGTGGAGACCCAGTACTTC. Its translation: CASSLVGGGDVETQYF.

The chain couples TRBV19 to TRBJ2-5, with D possibly being TRBD2 (5 bases). This CDR3 comprises 13 residues. Looked up from germline, CDR1 is LNHDA and CDR2 is SQIVND (reference sequence). The germline V and J ends were trimmed by 11 bases and 2 bases, with 15 bases remaining between them. DNA for the CDR3: TGTGCCGCCGGGGTTACAAGTCAAGAGACCCAGTACTTC. It encodes CAAGVTSQETQYF.

V gene TRBV29-1 combines with J gene TRBJ2-1; D call uncertain. Looked up from germline, CDR1 is SQVTM and CDR2 is ANQGSEA. The V and J ends lost 3 bases and 3 bases respectively, with 6 bases between them. The CDR3 is 12 residues long. This CDR3 reads CSVDFLYNEQFF. The CDR3 DNA reads TGCAGCGTTGATTTCCTCTACAATGAGCAGTTCTTC.

This chain connects TRBV6-5 to TRBJ2-3; 10 bases align to TRBD1. Germline V lookup: CDR1 MNHEY, CDR2 SVGAGI. V lost 2 bases and J lost 4; bases outside the gene matches: 0. This CDR3 has 14 amino acids. CDR3 loop: CASSYDRGPDTQYF. The CDR3, as DNA: TGTGCCAGCAGTTACGACAGGGGGCCAGATACGCAGTATTTT.

The rearrangement links TRBV7-9 to TRBJ2-1; 11 bases are shared with TRBD2. CDR3 length equals 17 residues. CDR1 and CDR2 from the germline V gene are SEHNR and FQNEAQ (reference sequence). V shed 1 base and J 8 bases; nucleotides not matched to a gene: 10. CDR3 nucleotides: TGTGCCAGCAGCTTAGGAAAGACTAGCGGGACCTTGGATGAGCAGTTCTTC. This translates into CASSLGKTSGTLDEQFF.

The gene calls are TRBV19 and TRBJ2-7; unclear D gene. V lost 3 bases and J 0 bases, leaving 9 bases between the germline ends. The germline V gene has CDR1 LNHDA and CDR2 SQIVND (reference sequence). The CDR3 is 14 amino acids. The CDR3 DNA reads TGTGCCAGTAGTATCGGTCCGTCCTCCTACGAGCAGTACTTC. Its translation is CASSIGPSSYEQYF. The whole variable domain, remainder taken from reference TRBV19 and TRBJ2-7, is DGGITQSPKYLFRKEGQNVTLSCEQNLNHDAMYWYRQDPGQGLRLIYYSQIVNDFQKGDIAEGYSVSREKKESFPLTVTSAQKNPTAFYLCASSIGPSSYEQYFGPGTRLTVT.

The gene calls are TRBV18 and TRBJ2-7, with 7 bases aligning to TRBD1. V lost 2 bases and J lost 5; bases outside the gene matches: 6. This CDR3 has 14 amino acids. The germline CDR1 and CDR2 sequences are KGHSH and LQKENI. The CDR3 nucleotides read TGTGCCAGCTCACCAACAGGGGTGAAAAACGAGCAGTACTTC. Amino acid sequence: CASSPTGVKNEQYF.

This chain connects TRBV2 to TRBJ1-2; the D is unclear. The CDR3 length is 13 residues. V lost 6 bases to trimming and J lost 2 bases, with 10 bases between them. Germline CDR1 SNHLY, CDR2 FYNNEI. The CDR3 reads CASRLTQNYGYTF. CDR3 sequence (DNA): TGTGCCAGCAGGTTAACACAGAACTATGGCTACACCTTC.

The rearrangement uses TRBV10-3 and TRBJ1-1; D unresolved. CDR3 length equals 14 residues. Germline assignment: CDR1 ENHRY and CDR2 SYGVKD. Between the trimmed V and J ends, which lost 4 bases and 3 bases, there was a span of 12 bases. In nucleotides, the CDR3 is TGTGCCATCAGTGGTTCGGGAGTTTACACTGAAGCTTTCTTT. Amino acids: CAISGSGVYTEAFF.

The chain couples TRBV9 to TRBJ1-6; TRBD1 matches 8 bases. CDR1 and CDR2 from the germline V gene are SGDLS and YYNGEE. CDR3 size: 15 residues. The J segment lost 9 bases and the V segment lost 0 bases, leaving 5 bases of the junction unmatched. The CDR3 region is CASSVDDRGRSPLHF. CDR3 sequence (DNA): TGTGCCAGCAGCGTAGATGACAGGGGCCGTTCACCCCTCCACTTT.

The V and J genes are TRBV4-2 and TRBJ1-5; D is perhaps TRBD1 (6 bases). This CDR3 comprises 15 residues. V lost 4 bases and J lost 5, with 15 bases in between. CDR1 and CDR2 (germline): LGHNA, YNFKEQ. DNA of the CDR3: TGTGCCAGCAGCCTAGGAACAGGGAGAGATCAGCCCCAGCATTTT. Protein product: CASSLGTGRDQPQHF.